The clone carrying this T cell receptor beta chain was counted only a few times. The table came from immunoSEQ multiplex PCR; TCRdb's copy has only in-frame clones and leaves some out. The table records more than 55,000 clones, around 87% of them present only once. This specimen belongs to a study of blood T cell repertoires in COVID-19. Study-level background: The study drew acute and convalescent COVID-19 samples from the United States, Italy and Spain. In each case, the material was cDNA or gDNA derived from T cells, B-cell-depleted T cells, or PBMCs.

In Seattle, patients joined the study during active infection and were tracked longitudinally. Between the trimmed V and J ends, which lost 0 bases and 4 bases, there was a span of 12 bases. Per the germline V gene, CDR1 is KGHSY and CDR2 is FQNENV. The CDR3 covers 15 residues. This TCR was sampled from a woman aged 60-75 years with COVID-19, enrolled during active disease. Sequencing used peripheral blood. The chain recombines TRBV16 with TRBJ1-2; D ambiguous. CDR3 loop: CASSQSSPSVYGYTF. CDR3 bases: TGTGCCAGCAGCCAATCTAGTCCGAGTGTCTATGGCTACACCTTC.